These T cell receptor beta chains were read from a single sample in a study of T cell responses to AZD1222 COVID-19 vaccine. This table comes from immunoSEQ multiplex PCR, and its TCRdb copy is limited to in-frame clones, with some not included. Here the sample spans 95,000 to 100,000 clones, about 88% being singletons. The sequences come from peripheral blood, collected 28 days after the second AZD1222 dose. The receptors here all came from an adult who received the AZD1222 COVID-19 vaccine. Both conserved end residues are part of each CDR3. The order of the fields is clone size, V gene, D gene, J gene, CDR3 protein, CDR3 DNA. A D gene is named only where the DNA matches it firmly. Rows may omit the clone size; those that give it use once, few, many or a size class.

once	TRBV6-5	-	TRBJ1-2	CASRGRSDYGYTF	TGTGCCAGCAGGGGGCGTTCGGACTATGGCTACACCTTC
-	TRBV2	TRBD1	TRBJ1-4	CASSQTGGGEKLFF	TGTGCCAGCAGTCAGACAGGGGGAGGTGAAAAACTGTTTTTT
once	TRBV27	-	TRBJ1-1	CASSFREVTEAFF	TGTGCCAGCAGTTTTAGGGAGGTCACTGAAGCTTTCTTT
-	TRBV3-1/TRBV3-2	TRBD2	TRBJ2-1	CASSRKGGTSRAHEQFF	TGTGCCAGCAGCCGGAAGGGTGGGACTAGTAGGGCCCATGAGCAGTTCTTC
once	TRBV6-5	TRBD1	TRBJ2-7	CASSYRQGAGEQYF	TGTGCCAGCAGTTACCGACAGGGGGCGGGTGAGCAGTACTTC
once	TRBV6-5	-	TRBJ2-1	CATITSPSSYNEQFF	TGTGCCACAATTACTAGTCCCAGCTCCTACAATGAGCAGTTCTTC
once	TRBV28	-	TRBJ1-2	CASSWTEPRYGYTF	TGTGCCAGCAGTTGGACAGAGCCTAGGTATGGCTACACCTTC
few	TRBV9	TRBD1	TRBJ2-1	CASSVEGQGIREQFF	TGTGCCAGCAGCGTAGAGGGACAGGGAATCAGGGAGCAGTTCTTC
-	TRBV18	TRBD2	TRBJ2-4	CASSPPAGVYFKNIQYF	TGTGCCAGCTCACCACCGGCGGGGGTATATTTTAAAAACATTCAGTACTTC
-	TRBV11-2	TRBD1	TRBJ1-2	CASSLTGGVDGYTF	TGTGCCAGCAGCTTAACAGGGGGCGTAGATGGCTACACCTTC
-	TRBV9	-	TRBJ2-7	CASSASGISSYEQYF	TGTGCCAGCAGCGCGAGCGGAATCAGCTCCTACGAGCAGTACTTC